This TCR beta chain was found in a study of cytomegalovirus exposure and HLA in healthy donors. PCR amplification relied on 60 Vbeta primers (plus 13 Jbeta primers). Assay used: immunoSEQ multiplex PCR; TCRdb lists only in-frame clones, some missing. The profile shows approximately 73,000 clones, 60% to 85% of them singletons. Trimming took off 4 bases at V and 4 bases at J, with 14 bases between the two ends. Germline V CDR1 and CDR2: SGDLS, YYNGEE. The CDR3 loop spans 14 amino acids. The J gene is TRBJ1-2, the V gene TRBV9; D is unclear. The sequencing input was PBMCs. The receptor comes from a man between 65 and 85 years old in good health and CMV-seronegative. The CDR3 protein is CASSPEPWSYGYTF. CDR3 in DNA: TGTGCCAGCAGCCCCGAACCCTGGAGCTATGGCTACACCTTC.